The 18 T cell receptor beta chains below come from one sample, sequenced in a study of T-cell reconstitution after alpha-beta-depleted transplantation in children. TCRbeta library construction was performed incorporating unique molecular identifiers. TCRdb reprocessed the PCR reads via MiXCR and lists one record per CDR3 protein. The repertoire consists of around 800,000 distinct CDR3 sequences, with approximately 15% occurring once and the leading ten covering around 5%. The sequencing used PBMCs, mostly from graft donor cells, collected 360 days after TCRalphabeta/CD19-depleted stem cell transplant. The receptors shown here come from a male patient under 18 who had a stem cell transplant for acute lymphoblastic leukemia, so the T cells may come from the graft donor.

There are a few counts of this clonotype. The chain employs TRBV5-1 and TRBJ2-1; D may match TRBD1 or TRBD2 (5 bases each). There are 17 residues in the CDR3. The germline V gene encodes CDR1 SGHRS and CDR2 YFSETQ. Trimming pared 4 bases from V and 8 bases from J, leaving 25 bases between. Here the CDR3 DNA reads TGCGCCAGCAGCGCGGAAAACAGGTTCGTCTACGGGGATGAGCAGTTCTTC. This gives the protein CASSAENRFVYGDEQFF.

V and J are TRBV9 and TRBJ2-1; TRBD2 aligns across 9 bases. The CDR3 spans 16 residues. Germline V gene lookup returns CDR1 SGDLS and CDR2 YYNGEE. Germline trimming cut 0 bases from V and 3 bases from J; bases unmatched to any gene: 4. The CDR3 region has the DNA TGTGCCAGCAGCGTAGTAGCGGGAGCAATCTACAATGAGCAGTTCTTC. Its protein is CASSVVAGAIYNEQFF.

This clonotype was observed a few times. This chain connects TRBV7-4 to TRBJ2-1; 12 bases fit TRBD2. Trimming removed 3 bases from V and 1 base from J; junction bases left unmatched: 10. The CDR3 spans 19 residues. CDR1 is SGHVT, CDR2 SQSDAQ, per germline. The CDR3 bases are TGTGCCAGCAGCTTTAGCCTAGCGGGAGGGCGGATATCCTACAATGAGCAGTTCTTC. This sequence encodes CASSFSLAGGRISYNEQFF.

This clonotype appeared a few times. The genes are TRBV15 and TRBJ2-6; 10 bases match TRBD1. Trimming removed 2 bases from V and 2 bases from J; junction bases left unmatched: 9. The CDR3 length is 19 residues. The germline gives CDR1 LNHNV, CDR2 YYDKDF (reference sequence). Here the CDR3 DNA reads TGTGCCACCAGCAGACCTAGGGACAGGGGAGTCCCTGGGGCCAACGTCCTGACTTTC. This translates into CATSRPRDRGVPGANVLTF.

The CDR3 loop is CATSWTGGGETQYF. The CDR3 DNA sequence: TGTGCCACCTCCTGGACAGGGGGAGGGGAGACCCAGTACTTC. The genes are TRBV7-6 and TRBJ2-5, with 10 positions matching TRBD1. Germline lookup yields CDR1 SGHVS and CDR2 FNYEAQ. Unmatched junction bases numbered 10, after V lost 10 bases and J lost 5 bases. The CDR3 extends over 14 amino acids.

V gene TRBV6-5 combines with J gene TRBJ2-2; D ambiguous. Germline loops: CDR1 MNHEY, CDR2 SVGAGI. The CDR3 runs to 15 residues. Trimming left V 1 base short and J 3 bases short, with 9 bases between. The CDR3 region is CASSYLGSDTGELFF. In DNA form, the CDR3 reads TGTGCCAGCAGTTACTTAGGGTCCGACACCGGGGAGCTGTTTTTT.

The chain joins TRBV5-1 to TRBJ2-1; TRBD2 matches at 9 bases. Trimming cost V 0 bases and J 7 bases; bases outside gene matches: 5. The CDR3 consists of 15 residues. The germline CDR1 and CDR2 sequences are SGHRS and YFSETQ. As DNA, the CDR3 is TGCGCCAGCAGCTTGGTTAGCGGGAGTGAAAATGAGCAGTTCTTC. This codes for CASSLVSGSENEQFF.

This clonotype was detected only a few times. The chain combines TRBV7-9 with TRBJ2-1; D gene unclear. CDR1 and CDR2 (germline): SEHNR, FQNEAQ (reference sequence). Deletions cut 0 bases from V and 5 bases from J, with 8 bases between. The CDR3 has 14 residues. The CDR3 DNA sequence: TGTGCCAGCAGCTTAGCGCTGAGCAACAATGAGCAGTTCTTC. This translates into CASSLALSNNEQFF.

This clonotype was detected only a few times. This chain uses TRBV19 with TRBJ2-3; D is uncertain. This CDR3 spans 14 amino acids. Germline V gives CDR1 LNHDA, CDR2 SQIVND (reference sequence). V was pared by 6 bases and J by 4 bases, with 14 bases between. This chain's CDR3 is CASRPVAGADTQYF. DNA of the CDR3: TGTGCCAGTAGACCGGTAGCCGGCGCAGATACGCAGTATTTT.

This clonotype occurred many times. The chain combines TRBV27 with TRBJ1-5; weak D call: TRBD1 (5 bases). Germline V lookup: CDR1 MNHEY, CDR2 SMNVEV (reference sequence). Trimming took off 1 base at V and 4 bases at J, with 5 bases between the two ends. CDR3 length equals 13 residues. CDR3 region: CASSLWGNQPQHF. The CDR3, as DNA: TGTGCCAGCAGTTTATGGGGGAATCAGCCCCAGCATTTT.

This clonotype was counted between two and nine times. The V and J genes are TRBV12-3 or TRBV12-4 and TRBJ2-4; D perhaps matches TRBD2 (5 bases). V shed 8 bases and J shed 0 bases, with 17 bases lying between them. The CDR3 runs to 16 residues. The CDR3 bases are TGTGCCAGCCGGGGAAGTTTTTCCCTAGCCAAAAACATTCAGTACTTC. It encodes CASRGSFSLAKNIQYF.

The chain uses TRBV18 and TRBJ2-5; a weak D match, TRBD2 (6 bases). The CDR3 spans 16 residues. CDR1 and CDR2 from the germline V gene are KGHSH and LQKENI. Trimming took 4 bases from V and 5 from J, leaving 20 bases between them. As DNA, the CDR3 is TGTGCCAGCTCACACGTCGGAACGACTAGAGGGGAGACCCAGTACTTC. Translation: CASSHVGTTRGETQYF.

This clonotype appeared a few times. This chain connects TRBV6-5 to TRBJ2-7; maybe TRBD2 (5 bases). CDR1 is MNHEY, CDR2 SVGAGI, per germline. Trimming removed 4 bases at V and 3 bases at J, with 13 bases between. CDR3 size: 14 residues. CDR3 sequence: CASSSPSEGYEQYF. CDR3 DNA sequence: TGTGCCAGCAGTTCTCCCAGTGAGGGCTACGAGCAGTACTTC.

For the CDR3, the DNA is TGTGCCAGCAGTTTACGGTCGGCCGGCACAGATACGCAGTATTTT. Protein product: CASSLRSAGTDTQYF. The gene calls are TRBV12-3 or TRBV12-4 and TRBJ2-3, with D hard to call. The CDR3 runs to 15 residues. The V end was cut by 2 bases, the J end by 1 base, with 10 bases between.

This clonotype was counted between two and nine times. V usage is TRBV15 and J usage is TRBJ2-2, with 12 bases matching TRBD2. This CDR3 comprises 19 residues. Germline V gives CDR1 LNHNV, CDR2 YYDKDF (reference sequence). V shed 2 bases, J shed 6 bases, and the junction held 13 bases outside the gene matches. CDR3 DNA: TGTGCCACCAGCAGATTCGGACTAGCGGGAAGGGGTTGGTCCGGGGAGCTGTTTTTT. Protein: CATSRFGLAGRGWSGELFF.

The chain couples TRBV6-5 to TRBJ2-5, with D possibly TRBD2 on 5 matching bases. Germline V gives CDR1 MNHEY, CDR2 SVGAGI. The V gene lost 2 bases and the J gene lost 3 bases, with 10 bases spanning the gap. The CDR3 has 14 residues. The CDR3, as DNA: TGTGCCAGCAGTTACCAAACTAGTGAAGAGACCCAGTACTTC. Translated: CASSYQTSEETQYF.

The chain uses TRBV10-1 and TRBJ2-2; D possibly matches TRBD1 or TRBD2 (5 bases each). The CDR3 loop spans 16 amino acids. Trimming took off 5 bases at V and 1 base at J, with 14 bases between the two ends. Germline-derived CDR1 and CDR2 are WNHNN and SYGVQD (reference sequence). The CDR3: CASSPPGTRNTGELFF. The CDR3 DNA follows: TGCGCCAGCAGTCCTCCCGGGACGAGGAACACCGGGGAGCTGTTTTTT.

The chain employs TRBV7-2 and TRBJ2-7, with TRBD1 matching 7 bases. CDR1 is SGHTA and CDR2 is FQGNSA in the germline V gene. The CDR3 consists of 15 residues. The V gene end was trimmed by 4 bases and the J gene end by 3 bases; junction bases not matched to a gene: 9. CDR3 bases: TGTGCCAGCAGCTACGGAATTTACAGGGGCTACGAGCAGTACTTC. This gives the protein CASSYGIYRGYEQYF. Drawing the rest from reference TRBV7-2 and TRBJ2-7, the complete variable domain is GAGVSQSPSNKVTEKGKDVELRCDPISGHTALYWYRQSLGQGLEFLIYFQGNSAPDKSGLPSDRFSAERTGGSVSTLTIQRTQQEDSAVYLCASSYGIYRGYEQYFGPGTRLTVT.